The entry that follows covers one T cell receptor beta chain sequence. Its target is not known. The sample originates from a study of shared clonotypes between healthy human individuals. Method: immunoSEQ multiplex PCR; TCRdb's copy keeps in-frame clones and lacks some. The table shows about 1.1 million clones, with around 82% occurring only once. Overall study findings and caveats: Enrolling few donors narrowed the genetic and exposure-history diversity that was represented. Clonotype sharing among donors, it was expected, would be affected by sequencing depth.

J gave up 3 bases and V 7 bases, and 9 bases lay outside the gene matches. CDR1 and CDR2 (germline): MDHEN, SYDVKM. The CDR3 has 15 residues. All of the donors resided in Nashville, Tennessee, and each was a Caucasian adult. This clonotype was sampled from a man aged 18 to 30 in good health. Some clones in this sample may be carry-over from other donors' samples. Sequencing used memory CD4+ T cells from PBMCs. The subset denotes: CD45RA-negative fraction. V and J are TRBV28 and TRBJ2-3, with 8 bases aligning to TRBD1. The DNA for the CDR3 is TGTGCCAGCATCAATTCACGACAGGGGACAGATACGCAGTATTTT. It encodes CASINSRQGTDTQYF. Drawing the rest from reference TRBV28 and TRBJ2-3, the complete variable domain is DVKVTQSSRYLVKRTGEKVFLECVQDMDHENMFWYRQDPGLGLRLIYFSYDVKMKEKGDIPEGYSVSREKKERFSLILESASTNQTSMYLCASINSRQGTDTQYFGPGTRLTVL.